This T cell receptor beta chain was documented in a study of T cell clones after liver transplantation. Study context: In this trial, immunosuppression withdrawal was attempted within 2 years of liver transplant. Samples came pre-transplant, pre-randomization before withdrawal, and post-randomization after withdrawal ended. TCRbeta sequencing after a pre-transplant mixed lymphocyte reaction identified graft-donor-reactive clones, later tracked in post-transplant blood. The study's findings and limits: Low donor cell numbers restricted donor-reactive repertoire measurement in two subjects.

The V gene lost 0 bases and the J gene lost 7 bases, with 10 bases spanning the gap. CDR3 length: 15 amino acids. CDR1 is MNHEY and CDR2 is SVGAGI in the germline V gene. For this clone: What it binds is not known.

Method: immunoSEQ multiplex PCR; TCRdb's copy keeps in-frame clones and lacks some. Among more than 95,000 clones listed, 82% were seen once. The source of this sequence is a human donor who received a liver transplant. The chain combines TRBV6-5 with TRBJ1-6, with D possibly being TRBD1 (5 bases). The sample here was CD4+ T cells from blood, taken before liver transplant. The CDR3 nucleotides read TGTGCCAGCAGTTACTCGTCCGGGGGGAATTCACCCCTCCACTTT. It translates to CASSYSSGGNSPLHF.